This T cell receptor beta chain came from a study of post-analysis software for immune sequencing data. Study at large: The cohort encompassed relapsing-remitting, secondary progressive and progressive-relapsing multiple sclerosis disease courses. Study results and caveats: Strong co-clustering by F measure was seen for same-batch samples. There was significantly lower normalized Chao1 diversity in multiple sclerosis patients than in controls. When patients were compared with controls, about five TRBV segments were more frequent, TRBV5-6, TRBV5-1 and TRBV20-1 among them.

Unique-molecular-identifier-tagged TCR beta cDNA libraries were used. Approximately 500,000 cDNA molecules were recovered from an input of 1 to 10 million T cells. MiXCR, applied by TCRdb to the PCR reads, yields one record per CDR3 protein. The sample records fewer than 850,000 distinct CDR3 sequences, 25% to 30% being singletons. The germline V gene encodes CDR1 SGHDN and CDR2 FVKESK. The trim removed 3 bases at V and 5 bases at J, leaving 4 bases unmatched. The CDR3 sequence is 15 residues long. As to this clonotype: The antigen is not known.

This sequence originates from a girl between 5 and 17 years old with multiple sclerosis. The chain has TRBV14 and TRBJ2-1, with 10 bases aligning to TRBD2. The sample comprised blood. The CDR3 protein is CASSQRTSGDNEQFF. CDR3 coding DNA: TGTGCCAGCAGCCAGCGGACTAGCGGAGACAATGAGCAGTTCTTC.